This T cell receptor (beta chain) was recovered during a study of cytomegalovirus exposure and HLA in healthy donors. Healthy bone marrow donors made up the cohort. PCR primers comprised 60 Vbeta and 13 Jbeta primers. The table came from immunoSEQ multiplex PCR; TCRdb's copy has only in-frame clones and leaves some out. The sample totals around 200,000 clones. Losses at the gene ends were 5 bases for V and 3 bases for J; bases not matched to a gene: 10. The germline CDR1 and CDR2 sequences are SGDLS and YYNGEE. This CDR3 comprises 15 residues. The source is a woman aged 25-40 years in good health and CMV-seropositive. The chain employs TRBV9 and TRBJ1-1; 7 nucleotides agree with TRBD1. Specimen: PBMCs. The DNA of the CDR3 is TGTGCCAGCAGTCTACAGGGGACGGGGGACACTGAAGCTTTCTTT. Protein: CASSLQGTGDTEAFF.